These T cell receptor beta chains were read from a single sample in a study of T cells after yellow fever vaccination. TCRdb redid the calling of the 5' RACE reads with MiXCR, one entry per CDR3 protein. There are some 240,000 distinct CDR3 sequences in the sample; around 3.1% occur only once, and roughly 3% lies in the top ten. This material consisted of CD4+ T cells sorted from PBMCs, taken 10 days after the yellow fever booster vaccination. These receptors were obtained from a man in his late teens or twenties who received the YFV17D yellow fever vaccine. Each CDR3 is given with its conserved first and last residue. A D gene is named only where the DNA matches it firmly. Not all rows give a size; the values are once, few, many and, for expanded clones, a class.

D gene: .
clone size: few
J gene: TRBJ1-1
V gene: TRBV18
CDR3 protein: CASSPYPGTQEGGFF
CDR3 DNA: TGTGCCAGCTCACCCTACCCCGGGACGCAGGAGGGAGGCTTCTTT

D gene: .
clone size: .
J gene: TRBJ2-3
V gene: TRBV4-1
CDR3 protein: CASSRTRQGHDTDTQYF
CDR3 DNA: TGCGCCAGCAGCCGAACGCGGCAGGGGCACGACACAGATACGCAGTATTTT

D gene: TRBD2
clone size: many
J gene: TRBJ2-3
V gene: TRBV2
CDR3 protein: CAPKQRGRTDTQYF
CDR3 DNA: TGTGCCCCCAAACAGCGGGGCCGCACAGATACGCAGTATTTT

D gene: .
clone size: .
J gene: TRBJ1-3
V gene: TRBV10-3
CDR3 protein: CAISVTGVTGNTIYF
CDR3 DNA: TGTGCCATCAGTGTTACCGGAGTGACTGGAAACACCATATATTTT

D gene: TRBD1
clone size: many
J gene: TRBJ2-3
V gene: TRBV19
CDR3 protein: CASSIGTVKSTDTQYF
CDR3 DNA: TGTGCCAGTAGTATCGGGACAGTAAAGAGCACAGATACGCAGTATTTT

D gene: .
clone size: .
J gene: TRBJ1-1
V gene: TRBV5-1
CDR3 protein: CASSLLISTEAFF
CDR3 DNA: TGCGCCAGCAGCTTGCTAATTTCAACTGAAGCTTTCTTT

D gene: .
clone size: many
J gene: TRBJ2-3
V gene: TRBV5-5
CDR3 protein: CASSITGYGTDTQYF
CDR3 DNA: TGTGCCAGCAGCATTACAGGGTACGGCACAGATACGCAGTATTTT

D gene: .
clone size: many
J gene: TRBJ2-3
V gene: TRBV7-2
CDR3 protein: CASSPGGGDTQYF
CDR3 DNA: TGTGCCAGCAGCCCAGGTGGGGGAGATACGCAGTATTTT

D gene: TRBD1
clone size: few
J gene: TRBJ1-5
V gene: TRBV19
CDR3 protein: CASTMGTGLSNQPQHF
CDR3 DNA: TGTGCCAGTACCATGGGGACAGGGCTTAGCAATCAGCCCCAGCATTTT

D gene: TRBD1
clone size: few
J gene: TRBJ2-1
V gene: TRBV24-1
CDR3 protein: CATSDWLGQGYNEQFF
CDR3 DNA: TGTGCCACCAGTGATTGGTTGGGACAGGGCTACAATGAGCAGTTCTTC